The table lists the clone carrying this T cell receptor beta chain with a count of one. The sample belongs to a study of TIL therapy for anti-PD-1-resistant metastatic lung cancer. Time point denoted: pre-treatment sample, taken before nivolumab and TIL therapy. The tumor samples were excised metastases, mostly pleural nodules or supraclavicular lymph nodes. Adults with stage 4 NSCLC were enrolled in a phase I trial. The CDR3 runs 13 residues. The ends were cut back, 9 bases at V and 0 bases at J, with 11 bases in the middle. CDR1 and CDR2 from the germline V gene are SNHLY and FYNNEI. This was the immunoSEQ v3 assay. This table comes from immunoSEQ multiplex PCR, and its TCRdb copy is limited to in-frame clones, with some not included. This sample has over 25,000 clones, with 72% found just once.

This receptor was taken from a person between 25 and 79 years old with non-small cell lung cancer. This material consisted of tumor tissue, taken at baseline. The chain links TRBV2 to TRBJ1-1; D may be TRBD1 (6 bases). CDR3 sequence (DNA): TGTGCCAGGCCCAGGGGATTGAACACTGAAGCTTTCTTT. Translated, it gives CARPRGLNTEAFF.